This is a list of T cell receptor beta chains from one sample in a study of molecular identifiers for immune sequencing clone quantification. TCRdb re-called the PCR reads with MiXCR, one entry per CDR3 protein. The sample shows just under 65,000 distinct CDR3 sequences, 15% to 20% of them seen only once. The sequencing input was naive CD8+ T cells from blood, with Jurkat cell RNA spiked in. The source is a human donor in good health. Some libraries in this study had Jurkat cell RNA spiked in. Both conserved end residues are part of each CDR3. A D gene is named only where the DNA matches it firmly. Only some rows state a clone size, as once, few, many or a class for expanded clones.

J gene | clone size | V gene | D gene | CDR3 DNA | CDR3 protein
TRBJ2-7 | many | TRBV20-1 | TRBD1 | TGCAGTGCTAGAGATTCCCGGGACAGCTCCTACGAGCAGTACTTC | CSARDSRDSSYEQYF
TRBJ2-1 | few | TRBV7-6 | TRBD1 | TGTGCCAGCAGCCTGAGATTAGGACAGGGGTTGATCAATGAGCAGTTCTTC | CASSLRLGQGLINEQFF
TRBJ1-1 | many | TRBV13 | NA | TGTGCCAGCAGGCACATGAACACTGAAGCTTTCTTT | CASRHMNTEAFF
TRBJ2-7 | many | TRBV30 | NA | TGTGCCTGGAGTGGACTCCGCTACGAGCAGTACTTC | CAWSGLRYEQYF
TRBJ2-7 | many | TRBV20-1 | TRBD1 | TGCAGTGCTAGAGGGACAGGGGTCTACGAGCAGTACTTC | CSARGTGVYEQYF
TRBJ1-4 | NA | TRBV11-2 | TRBD1 | TGTGCCAGCAGCCCCGGGACAGGGTCGACTAATGAAAAACTGTTTTTT | CASSPGTGSTNEKLFF
TRBJ1-5 | many | TRBV6-1 | NA | TGTGCCAGCAGGTCGGACAAGCAAAACTATAGCAATCAGCCCCAGCATTTT | CASRSDKQNYSNQPQHF
TRBJ1-1 | many | TRBV30 | TRBD1 | TGTGCCTGGAACCCGGGACAGGGGGCTGAAGCTTTCTTT | CAWNPGQGAEAFF
TRBJ2-3 | many | TRBV10-1 | NA | TGCGCCAGCAGTGATACCGGGGGTGCGAGAAATACGCAGTATTTT | CASSDTGGARNTQYF
TRBJ2-7 | many | TRBV27 | TRBD2 | TGTGCCAGCAGTTTACTGTCCCAGGCTAGCGGGGCCCGCGAGCAGTACTTC | CASSLLSQASGAREQYF
TRBJ2-1 | NA | TRBV28 | NA | TGTGCCAGCAGTAAGATAGCCCTAGTCGACAATGAGCAGTTCTTC | CASSKIALVDNEQFF
TRBJ2-5 | many | TRBV10-1 | NA | TGCGCCAGCAGTGAGTCGAAAGTCCTAGAAGAGACCCAGTACTTC | CASSESKVLEETQYF
TRBJ1-5 | many | TRBV6-2/TRBV6-3 | TRBD1 | TGTGCCAGCAGAGAACAGGGGACAGGAGATAGCAATCAGCCCCAGCATTTT | CASREQGTGDSNQPQHF
TRBJ1-3 | few | TRBV4-1 | NA | TGCGCCAGCAGCCAAGACCCGGCAGGCTGGATCTCTGGAAACACCATATATTTT | CASSQDPAGWISGNTIYF
TRBJ2-7 | many | TRBV29-1 | NA | TGCAGCGTTGAAGAGCACAGGGTCAGAGGGTCCTACGAGCAGTACTTC | CSVEEHRVRGSYEQYF
TRBJ2-7 | few | TRBV27 | NA | TGTGCCAGCAGTTTACAAGCAGGGACGAGCTCCTACGAGCAGCACTTC | CASSLQAGTSSYEQHF
TRBJ2-2 | many | TRBV6-2/TRBV6-3 | NA | TGTGCCAGCAGTTACATTACCGGGGAGCTGTTTTTT | CASSYITGELFF
TRBJ1-1 | many | TRBV7-6 | TRBD1 | TGTGCCAGCAGCCCTGGGACAGCATTGAACACTGAAGCTTTCTTT | CASSPGTALNTEAFF
TRBJ2-7 | NA | TRBV3-1 | NA | TGTGCCAGCAGCCAAGAGACAAGAGCCTACGAGCAGTACTTC | CASSQETRAYEQYF
TRBJ2-6 | many | TRBV6-5 | NA | TGTGCCAGCAGTGAACTAGAACTAGGGGAGGGGGCCAACGTCCTGACTTTC | CASSELELGEGANVLTF
TRBJ2-1 | many | TRBV20-1 | NA | TGCAGTGCTATTCTGGGACACAATGAGCAGTTCTTC | CSAILGHNEQFF
TRBJ2-7 | NA | TRBV5-1 | TRBD1 | TGCGCCAGCAGCTTGGTCGGACAGGGATACGGGCAGTACTTC | CASSLVGQGYGQYF
TRBJ1-5 | many | TRBV11-2 | NA | TGTGCCAGCAGCTTAGGAGTCAATCAGCCCCAGCATTTT | CASSLGVNQPQHF
TRBJ1-2 | many | TRBV6-5 | TRBD1 | TGTGCCAGCAGTTCCCCATCCGGGACAGAAAAAAACTATGGCTGCACCTTC | CASSSPSGTEKNYGCTF
TRBJ1-3 | many | TRBV28 | NA | TGTGCCAGCAGGCGCCCCCGGGGGTCCTCTGGAAACACCATATATTTT | CASRRPRGSSGNTIYF
TRBJ2-3 | many | TRBV28 | NA | TGTGCCAGCAGTCCACAGGGTTCAGATACGCAGTATTTT | CASSPQGSDTQYF
TRBJ2-7 | many | TRBV30 | TRBD2 | TGTGCCTGGGCAGGACTAGCGGGTTCTGACCACGAGCAGTACTTC | CAWAGLAGSDHEQYF
TRBJ1-2 | many | TRBV5-1 | TRBD1 | TGCGCCAGCAGCCCCCGGACAGGGACTAACTATGGCTACACCTTC | CASSPRTGTNYGYTF
TRBJ1-1 | NA | TRBV4-1 | NA | TGCGCCAGCAGGGGCTTCGGGACTGAAGCTTTCTTT | CASRGFGTEAFF
TRBJ2-7 | NA | TRBV6-6 | NA | TGTGCCAGCAGTTACTCTGACCCTCAGGGGATTTGCGAGCAGTACTTC | CASSYSDPQGICEQYF
TRBJ1-5 | NA | TRBV12-3/TRBV12-4 | TRBD1 | TGTGCCAGCAGTCAATGGGACAGGGGTTTGCAGCCCCAGCATTTT | CASSQWDRGLQPQHF
TRBJ2-7 | many | TRBV20-1 | TRBD2 | TGCAGTGCTACCCCCACGGCGGCTAGCGGGAGTGACGAGCAGTACTTC | CSATPTAASGSDEQYF
TRBJ2-3 | medium-sized | TRBV13 | NA | TGTGCCAGCAGCTTAGAGGGGGAACCAGATACGCAGTATTTT | CASSLEGEPDTQYF
TRBJ2-2 | few | TRBV4-1 | NA | TGCGCCAGTAGCGCTACCGGGGAGCTGTTTTTT | CASSATGELFF
TRBJ2-7 | many | TRBV28 | NA | TGTGCCAGCAGTTTATACTCTACTAGGAGCTCCTACGAGCAGTACTTC | CASSLYSTRSSYEQYF
TRBJ2-7 | many | TRBV20-1 | TRBD2 | TGCAGTGCTAGAGTGACTAGCGGGACCTACGAGCAGTACTTC | CSARVTSGTYEQYF
TRBJ2-3 | NA | TRBV2 | NA | TGTGCCAGCAGTGTACTGCAGGGTACAGATACGCAGTATTTT | CASSVLQGTDTQYF
TRBJ2-1 | many | TRBV7-2 | TRBD2 | TGTGCCAGCAGCCCGAGCGGGAGCTCCTACAATGAGCAGTTCTTC | CASSPSGSSYNEQFF
TRBJ2-1 | many | TRBV30 | NA | TGTGCCTGGAGTGAAATTCAGGAGCAGTTCTTC | CAWSEIQEQFF
TRBJ2-7 | many | TRBV3-1 | NA | TGTGCCAGCAGCCATGACCCCCGGCGAGAGCAGTACTTC | CASSHDPRREQYF
TRBJ1-1 | many | TRBV11-2 | NA | TGTGCCAGCAGCTTCTTCCCGGGGCCGGGCACTGAAGCTTTCTTT | CASSFFPGPGTEAFF
TRBJ2-1 | many | TRBV24-1 | NA | TGTGCCACCAGTGAGGTGACGGGAGCAGGGAATGAGCAGTTCTTC | CATSEVTGAGNEQFF
TRBJ2-4 | many | TRBV19 | NA | TGTGCCAGTGTTTCCTGGGAAAACATTCAGTACTTC | CASVSWENIQYF
TRBJ2-7 | many | TRBV6-5 | NA | TGTGCCAGCGCCACAGGGCCCTACGAGCAGTACTTC | CASATGPYEQYF
TRBJ1-6 | many | TRBV2 | TRBD1 | TGTGCCAGCAGTGAGGACAGGTCCCCGAATTCACCCCTCCACTTT | CASSEDRSPNSPLHF
TRBJ1-2 | many | TRBV11-2 | NA | TGTGCCAGCAGCTTGGGACACTGGGGCTACACCTTC | CASSLGHWGYTF
TRBJ1-6 | many | TRBV28 | NA | TGTGCCAGCAGCTTCAGGGGTTCCTATAATTCACCCCTCCACTTT | CASSFRGSYNSPLHF
TRBJ2-2 | NA | TRBV4-1 | NA | TGCGCCAGCAGCCACGACCCCCGGCTCGGTACGGTGACCGGGGAGCTGTTTTTT | CASSHDPRLGTVTGELFF
TRBJ2-1 | many | TRBV5-6 | NA | TGTGCCAGCAGCCCGGGACTGATAGAGCAGTTCTTC | CASSPGLIEQFF
TRBJ2-3 | many | TRBV19 | NA | TGTGCCAGTAGTATAGTCAGGGGAAGCACAGATACGCAGTATTTT | CASSIVRGSTDTQYF
TRBJ2-7 | few | TRBV12-3/TRBV12-4 | TRBD2 | TGTGCCAGCAGCTTACTAGCGGTTCCCTCCTACGAGCAGTACTTC | CASSLLAVPSYEQYF
TRBJ1-5 | few | TRBV6-5 | NA | TGTGCCAGCCGACCCCTTTATAGCAATCAGCCCCAGCATTTT | CASRPLYSNQPQHF
TRBJ1-5 | many | TRBV7-9 | NA | TGTGCCAGCAGCCTTATCAGGGGACAAAATAGCAATCAGCCCCAGCATTTT | CASSLIRGQNSNQPQHF
TRBJ2-3 | many | TRBV20-1 | TRBD2 | TGCAGTGCTAGAGATCTCCGGGAGGTAATCACAGATACGCAGTATTTT | CSARDLREVITDTQYF
TRBJ2-5 | many | TRBV14 | TRBD2 | TGTGCCAGCAGCCAAGCTTTAGGGGAGGGCCCCCCAGGGACCCAGTACTTC | CASSQALGEGPPGTQYF
TRBJ2-1 | many | TRBV5-1 | TRBD1 | TGCGCCAGCAGCAATCCGGGACAGGGGAAGAATGAGCAGTTCTTC | CASSNPGQGKNEQFF
TRBJ2-7 | many | TRBV4-3 | TRBD1 | TGCGCCAGCAGCCGAGGGACAGTCAGTTCCGAGCAGTACTTC | CASSRGTVSSEQYF
TRBJ2-7 | many | TRBV4-1 | TRBD2 | TGCGCCAGCAGCCAAGATAAAGGACTAGCTGTGGCGTACTTC | CASSQDKGLAVAYF
TRBJ2-7 | few | TRBV15 | NA | TGTGCCACCAGCAGTGAACGGATGGGCCCCTACGAGCAGTACTTC | CATSSERMGPYEQYF
TRBJ2-1 | few | TRBV12-3/TRBV12-4 | TRBD1 | TGTGCCAGCAGAGGGACAGGGGAATACAATGAGCAGTTCTTC | CASRGTGEYNEQFF